Sequencing of this TCR beta chain was carried out in a study of shared clonotypes between healthy human individuals. Study-level background: The study drew on a couple of women and a few men aged 18 to 49 as donors.

The data were produced by immunoSEQ multiplex PCR, yet TCRdb's version contains in-frame clones alone and is incomplete. The sample has 2 million to 2.5 million clones, nearly 97% seen once. To note about this clone: What it binds is not known.

There are 14 residues in the CDR3. Losses at the gene ends were 5 bases for V and 4 bases for J; bases not matched to a gene: 8. CDR1 is MNHEY, CDR2 SMNVEV, per germline (reference sequence). Findings and limits, study-wide: Estimated richness was generally greater in naive than memory subsets. Blood alone was sampled, and tissue repertoires likely differ.

CD4+ cell separation produced CD45RA+ naive and CD45RA-negative memory subsets. V gene TRBV27 combines with J gene TRBJ2-7; 7 bases agree with TRBD1. The sequencing input was naive CD4+ T cells sorted from blood. Subset indicated: CD45RA+ positively selected. The sequence derives from a man aged 18 to 29 in good health. DNA for the CDR3: TGTGCCAGCAGTACAGGGGCTTTTTCGTACGAGCAGTACTTC. This sequence encodes CASSTGAFSYEQYF.